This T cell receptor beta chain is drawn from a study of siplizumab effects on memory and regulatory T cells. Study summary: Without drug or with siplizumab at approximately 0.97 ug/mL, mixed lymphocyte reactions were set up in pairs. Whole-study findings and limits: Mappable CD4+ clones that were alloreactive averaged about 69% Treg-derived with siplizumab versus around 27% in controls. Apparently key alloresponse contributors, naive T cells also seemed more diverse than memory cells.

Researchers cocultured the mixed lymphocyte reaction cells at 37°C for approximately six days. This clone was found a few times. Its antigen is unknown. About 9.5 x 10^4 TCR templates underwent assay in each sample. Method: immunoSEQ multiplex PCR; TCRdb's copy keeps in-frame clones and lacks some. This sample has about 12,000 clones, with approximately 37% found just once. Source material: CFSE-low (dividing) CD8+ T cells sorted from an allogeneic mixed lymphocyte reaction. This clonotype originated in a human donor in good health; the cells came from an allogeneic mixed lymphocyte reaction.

The CDR3 spells CASSEDAYGEAFF. As DNA, the CDR3 is TGTGCCAGCAGTGAGGACGCCTACGGGGAAGCTTTCTTT. The chain has TRBV6-1 and TRBJ1-1; D remains ambiguous. V was clipped by 3 bases and J by 8 bases, with 13 bases between them. CDR3 length: 13 amino acids. CDR1 and CDR2 from the germline V gene are MNHNS and SASEGT.